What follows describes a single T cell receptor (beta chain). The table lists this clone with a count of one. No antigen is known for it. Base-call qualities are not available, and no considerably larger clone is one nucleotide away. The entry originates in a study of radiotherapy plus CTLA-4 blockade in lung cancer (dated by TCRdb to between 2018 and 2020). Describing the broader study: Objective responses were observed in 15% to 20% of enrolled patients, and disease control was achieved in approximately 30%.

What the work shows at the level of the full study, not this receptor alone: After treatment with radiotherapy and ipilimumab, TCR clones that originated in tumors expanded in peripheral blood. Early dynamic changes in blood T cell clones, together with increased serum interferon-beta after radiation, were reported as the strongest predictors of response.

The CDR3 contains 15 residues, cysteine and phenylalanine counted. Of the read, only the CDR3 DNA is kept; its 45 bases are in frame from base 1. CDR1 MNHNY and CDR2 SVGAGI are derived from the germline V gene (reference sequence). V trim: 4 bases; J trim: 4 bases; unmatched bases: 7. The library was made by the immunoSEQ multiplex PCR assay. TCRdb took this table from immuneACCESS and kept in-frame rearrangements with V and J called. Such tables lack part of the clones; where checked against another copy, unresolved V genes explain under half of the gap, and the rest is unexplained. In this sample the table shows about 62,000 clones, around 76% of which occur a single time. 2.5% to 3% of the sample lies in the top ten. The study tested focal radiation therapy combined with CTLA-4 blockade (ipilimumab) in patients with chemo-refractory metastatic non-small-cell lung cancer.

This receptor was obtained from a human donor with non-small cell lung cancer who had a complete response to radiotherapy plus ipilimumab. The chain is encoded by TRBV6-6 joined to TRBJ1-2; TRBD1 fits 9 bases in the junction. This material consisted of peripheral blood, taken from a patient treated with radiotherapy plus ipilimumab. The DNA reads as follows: TGTGCCAGCAGTTTCACTTCGGGACAGGGCTATGGCTACACCTTC. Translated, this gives CASSFTSGQGYGYTF.